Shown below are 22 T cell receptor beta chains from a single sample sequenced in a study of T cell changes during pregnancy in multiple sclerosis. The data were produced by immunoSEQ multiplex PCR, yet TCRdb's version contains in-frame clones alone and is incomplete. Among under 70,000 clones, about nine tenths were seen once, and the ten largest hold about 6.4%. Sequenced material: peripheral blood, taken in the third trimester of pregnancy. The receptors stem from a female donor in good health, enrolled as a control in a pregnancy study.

CDR3 nucleotide sequence: TGTGCCAGCTCACCCTCGGTTGGGAACACTGAAGCTTTCTTT. Its protein product is CASSPSVGNTEAFF. The V gene is TRBV18, the J gene TRBJ1-1; D is uncertain. This CDR3 contains 14 residues. V was pared by 3 bases and J by 1 base, with 9 bases between. Germline values: CDR1 KGHSH, CDR2 LQKENI.

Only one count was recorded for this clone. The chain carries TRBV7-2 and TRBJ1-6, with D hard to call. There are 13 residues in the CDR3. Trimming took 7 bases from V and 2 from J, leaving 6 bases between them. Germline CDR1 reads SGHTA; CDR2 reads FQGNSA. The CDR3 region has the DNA TGTGCCAGCACCGAGACCTATAATTCACCCCTCCACTTT. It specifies CASTETYNSPLHF.

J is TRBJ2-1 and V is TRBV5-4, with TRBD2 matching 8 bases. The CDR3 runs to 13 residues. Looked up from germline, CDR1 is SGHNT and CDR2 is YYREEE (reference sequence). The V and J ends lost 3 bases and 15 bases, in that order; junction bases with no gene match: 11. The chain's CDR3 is CASSYLPGLDPFF. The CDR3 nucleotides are TGTGCCAGCAGCTACCTCCCGGGACTAGATCCGTTCTTC.

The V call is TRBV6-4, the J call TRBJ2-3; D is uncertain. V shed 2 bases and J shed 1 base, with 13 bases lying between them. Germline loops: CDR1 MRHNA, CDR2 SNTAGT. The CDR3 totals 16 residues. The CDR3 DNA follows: TGTGCCAGCAGTGACAGGCGAGCGAGGTGCACAGATACGCAGTATTTT. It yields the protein CASSDRRARCTDTQYF.

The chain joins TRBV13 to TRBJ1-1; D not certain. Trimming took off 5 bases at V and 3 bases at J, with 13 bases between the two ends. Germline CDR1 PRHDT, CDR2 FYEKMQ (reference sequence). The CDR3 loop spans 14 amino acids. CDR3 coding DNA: TGTGCCAGCAGCCTAAGCGCGGGAGACACTGAAGCTTTCTTT. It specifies CASSLSAGDTEAFF.

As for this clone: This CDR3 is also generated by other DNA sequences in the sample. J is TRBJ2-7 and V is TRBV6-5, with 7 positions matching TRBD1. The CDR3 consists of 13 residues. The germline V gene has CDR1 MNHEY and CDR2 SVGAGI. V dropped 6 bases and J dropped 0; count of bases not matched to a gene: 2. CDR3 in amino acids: CASRRDSSYEQYF. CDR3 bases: TGTGCCAGCAGACGGGACAGCTCCTACGAGCAGTACTTC.

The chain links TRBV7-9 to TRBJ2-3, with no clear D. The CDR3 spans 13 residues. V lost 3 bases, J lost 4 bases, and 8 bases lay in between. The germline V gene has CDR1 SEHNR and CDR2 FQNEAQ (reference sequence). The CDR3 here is CASSFPNADTQYF. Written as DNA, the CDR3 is TGTGCCAGCAGCTTTCCTAACGCAGATACGCAGTATTTT.

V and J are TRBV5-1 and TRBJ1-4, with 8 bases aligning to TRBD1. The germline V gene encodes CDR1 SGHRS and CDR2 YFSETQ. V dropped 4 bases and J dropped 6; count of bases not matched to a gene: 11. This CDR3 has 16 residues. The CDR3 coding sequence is TGCGCCAGCAGCCTTTCCTTTACAGGGGGTGATGAAAAACTGTTTTTT. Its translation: CASSLSFTGGDEKLFF. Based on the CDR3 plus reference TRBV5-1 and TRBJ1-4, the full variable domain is KAGVTQTPRYLIKTRGQQVTLSCSPISGHRSVSWYQQTPGQGLQFLFEYFSETQRNKGNFPGRFSGRQFSNSRSEMNVSTLELGDSALYLCASSLSFTGGDEKLFFGSGTQLSVL.

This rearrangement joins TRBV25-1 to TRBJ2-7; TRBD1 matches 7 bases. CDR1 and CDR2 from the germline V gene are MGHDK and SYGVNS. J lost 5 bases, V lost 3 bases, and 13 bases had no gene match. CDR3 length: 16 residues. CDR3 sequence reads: CASSDPRRDSLNEQYF. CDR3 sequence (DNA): TGTGCCAGCAGTGACCCACGCCGGGACAGCCTCAACGAGCAGTACTTC.

Written as DNA, the CDR3 is TGTGCCAGCACCACCAACAGGGTAGCGGGAACTAGCACAGATACGCAGTATTTT. The encoded protein is CASTTNRVAGTSTDTQYF. This sequence joins TRBV25-1 and TRBJ2-3, with 8 bases that match TRBD2. Germline V CDR1 and CDR2: MGHDK, SYGVNS. The CDR3 extends over 18 amino acids. The trim removed 7 bases at V and 0 bases at J, leaving 15 bases unmatched.

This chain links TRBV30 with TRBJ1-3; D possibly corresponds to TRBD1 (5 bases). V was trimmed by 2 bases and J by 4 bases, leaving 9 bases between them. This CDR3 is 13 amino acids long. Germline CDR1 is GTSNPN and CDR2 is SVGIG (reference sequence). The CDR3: CAWSRAGGNTIYF. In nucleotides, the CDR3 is TGTGCCTGGAGTCGGGCAGGGGGAAACACCATATATTTT. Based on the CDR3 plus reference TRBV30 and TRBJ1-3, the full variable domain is SQTIHQWPATLVQPVGSPLSLECTVEGTSNPNLYWYRQAAGRGLQLLFYSVGIGQISSEVPQNLSASRPQDRQFILSSKKLLLSDSGFYLCAWSRAGGNTIYFGEGSWLTVV.

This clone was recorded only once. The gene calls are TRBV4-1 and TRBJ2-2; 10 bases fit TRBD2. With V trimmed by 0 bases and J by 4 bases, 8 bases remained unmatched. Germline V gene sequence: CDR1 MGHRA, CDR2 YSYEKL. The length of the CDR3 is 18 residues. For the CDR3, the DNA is TGCGCCAGCAGCCAAGATCCGGCTAGCGGGGGAGTCACCGGGGAGCTGTTTTTT. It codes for CASSQDPASGGVTGELFF.

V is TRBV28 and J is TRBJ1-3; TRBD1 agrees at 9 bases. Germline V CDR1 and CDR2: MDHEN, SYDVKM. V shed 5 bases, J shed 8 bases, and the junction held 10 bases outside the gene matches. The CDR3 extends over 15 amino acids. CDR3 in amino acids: CASSRAGQGVHTIYF. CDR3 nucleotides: TGTGCCAGCAGTCGCGCGGGACAGGGTGTTCACACCATATATTTT.

The CDR3 coding sequence is TGTGCCAGCAGCGTAGATCGGGGCAGGGGTAGTGGCTACACCTTC. It yields the protein CASSVDRGRGSGYTF. J is TRBJ1-2 and V is TRBV9; TRBD1 might be the D (6 bases). The V end lost 0 bases, the J end lost 7 bases, and 16 bases lay between the germline ends. This CDR3 comprises 15 residues. In germline, CDR1 is SGDLS, CDR2 YYNGEE.

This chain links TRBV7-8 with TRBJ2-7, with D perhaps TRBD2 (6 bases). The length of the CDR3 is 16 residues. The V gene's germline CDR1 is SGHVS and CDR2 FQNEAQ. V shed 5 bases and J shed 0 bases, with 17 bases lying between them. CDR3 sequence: CASSPRAGLSSYEQYF. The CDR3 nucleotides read TGTGCCAGCAGCCCCCGGGCGGGGCTAAGCTCCTACGAGCAGTACTTC.

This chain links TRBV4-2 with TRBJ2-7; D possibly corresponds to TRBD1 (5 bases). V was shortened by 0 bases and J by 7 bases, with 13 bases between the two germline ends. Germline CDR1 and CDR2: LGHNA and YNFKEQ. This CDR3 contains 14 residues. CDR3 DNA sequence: TGTGCCAGCAGCCAAGATCTTGGGGCTCGGGAGCAGTACTTC. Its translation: CASSQDLGAREQYF.

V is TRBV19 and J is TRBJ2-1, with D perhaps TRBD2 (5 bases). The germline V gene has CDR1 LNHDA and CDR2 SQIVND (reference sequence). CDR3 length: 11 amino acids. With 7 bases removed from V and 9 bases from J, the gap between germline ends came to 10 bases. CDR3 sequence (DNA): TGTGCCAGTACCCGAGGGATTGAGCAGTTCTTC. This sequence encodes CASTRGIEQFF.

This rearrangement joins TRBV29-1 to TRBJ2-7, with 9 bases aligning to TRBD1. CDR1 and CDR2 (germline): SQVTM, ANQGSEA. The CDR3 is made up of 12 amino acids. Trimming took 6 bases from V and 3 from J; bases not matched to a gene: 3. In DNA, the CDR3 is TGCAGCGTACGGACAGGGGACTACGAGCAGTACTTC. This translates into CSVRTGDYEQYF.

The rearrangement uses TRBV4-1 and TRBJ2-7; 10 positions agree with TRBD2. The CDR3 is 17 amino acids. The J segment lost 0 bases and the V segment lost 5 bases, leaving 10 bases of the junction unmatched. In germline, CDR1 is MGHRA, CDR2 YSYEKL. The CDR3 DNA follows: TGCGCCAGCAGCAAGATAGCGGGAGGTCCCAACTCCTACGAGCAGTACTTC. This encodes CASSKIAGGPNSYEQYF.

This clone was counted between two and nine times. CDR3 nucleotides: TGTGCCAGCAGCTCGGGGAACAGCATTCAGTACTTC. The encoded protein is CASSSGNSIQYF. V gene TRBV7-8 combines with J gene TRBJ2-4; a weak D match, TRBD2 (5 bases). The V end lost 4 bases, the J end lost 9 bases, and 10 bases lay between the germline ends. This CDR3 comprises 12 residues. The germline gives CDR1 SGHVS, CDR2 FQNEAQ.

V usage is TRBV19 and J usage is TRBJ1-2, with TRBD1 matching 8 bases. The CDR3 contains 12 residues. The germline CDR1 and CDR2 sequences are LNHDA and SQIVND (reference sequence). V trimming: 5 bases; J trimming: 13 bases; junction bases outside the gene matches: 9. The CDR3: CASSATGAWGTF. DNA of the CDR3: TGTGCCAGTAGTGCGACAGGGGCCTGGGGCACCTTC.

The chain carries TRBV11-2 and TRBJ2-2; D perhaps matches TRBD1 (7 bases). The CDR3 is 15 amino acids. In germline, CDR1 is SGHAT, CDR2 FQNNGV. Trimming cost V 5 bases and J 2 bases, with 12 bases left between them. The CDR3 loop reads CASSPRGANTGELFF. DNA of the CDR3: TGTGCCAGCAGCCCCAGGGGGGCTAACACCGGGGAGCTGTTTTTT.